This is a list of T cell receptor beta chains from one sample in a study of blood T cell repertoires in COVID-19. Some clones are missing from TCRdb's copy, which holds only in-frame ones; the method was immunoSEQ multiplex PCR. The sample has approximately 350,000 clones; roughly 84% are singletons. Sequencing input: PBMCs or T cells enriched from blood (not recorded which). The receptors here all came from a woman aged 30 to 39 who had recovered from COVID-19. CDR3s include the opening cysteine and the closing phenylalanine or tryptophan.

CDR3aa: CASSSLTGPQHF
j_gene: TRBJ1-5
v_gene: TRBV13

CDR3aa: CASSPTGTGFATNEKLFF
j_gene: TRBJ1-4
v_gene: TRBV6-6

CDR3aa: CASSFIPTGGSYNEQFF
j_gene: TRBJ2-1
v_gene: TRBV5-1

CDR3aa: CASSSEGNSGNTIYF
j_gene: TRBJ1-3
v_gene: TRBV5-1

CDR3aa: CASSVGGASYTEAFF
j_gene: TRBJ1-1
v_gene: TRBV9

CDR3aa: CASSLDRWREAFF
j_gene: TRBJ1-1
v_gene: TRBV11-2

CDR3aa: CASSRDRAADTQYF
j_gene: TRBJ2-3
v_gene: TRBV7-2

CDR3aa: CASSPTEVDEQFF
j_gene: TRBJ2-1
v_gene: TRBV6-4

CDR3aa: CASSPPLAEGSTDTQYF
j_gene: TRBJ2-3
v_gene: TRBV7-9

CDR3aa: CASRQGADQPQHF
j_gene: TRBJ1-5
v_gene: TRBV28

CDR3aa: CATRPRAGMREKLFF
j_gene: TRBJ1-4
v_gene: TRBV15

CDR3aa: CASSGDSFNQPQHF
j_gene: TRBJ1-5
v_gene: TRBV2

CDR3aa: CASSLQGPTEAFF
j_gene: TRBJ1-1
v_gene: TRBV6-5

CDR3aa: CASSHRTGRAPGELFF
j_gene: TRBJ2-2
v_gene: TRBV3-1/TRBV3-2

CDR3aa: CAWSVLPRQFF
j_gene: TRBJ2-1
v_gene: TRBV30

CDR3aa: CASRRGTSGYNEQFF
j_gene: TRBJ2-1
v_gene: TRBV6-5

CDR3aa: CASSSQTGGASGSSYNEQFF
j_gene: TRBJ2-1
v_gene: TRBV13

CDR3aa: CAWGTTGTEAFF
j_gene: TRBJ1-1
v_gene: TRBV30

CDR3aa: CASSRDRGIAKNIQYF
j_gene: TRBJ2-4
v_gene: TRBV19

CDR3aa: CASSFGAAYEQYF
j_gene: TRBJ2-7
v_gene: TRBV6-5

CDR3aa: CASSRLGNPQNIQYF
j_gene: TRBJ2-4
v_gene: TRBV27

CDR3aa: CASSYSIKSEIHF
j_gene: TRBJ1-6
v_gene: TRBV6-5

CDR3aa: CAWATTNGNQPQHF
j_gene: TRBJ1-5
v_gene: TRBV30

CDR3aa: CASRLQGYSYNEQFF
j_gene: TRBJ2-1
v_gene: TRBV6-5

CDR3aa: CASSLTVNQPQHF
j_gene: TRBJ1-5
v_gene: TRBV12-3/TRBV12-4

CDR3aa: CASSLVRSLNTEAFF
j_gene: TRBJ1-1
v_gene: TRBV11-2

CDR3aa: CASTERQGGGYTF
j_gene: TRBJ1-2
v_gene: TRBV6-6

CDR3aa: CSVIEVGGLAEAFF
j_gene: TRBJ1-1
v_gene: TRBV29-1

CDR3aa: CASSESGTGGQPQHF
j_gene: TRBJ1-5
v_gene: TRBV10-2

CDR3aa: CASTDKGLHTDTQYF
j_gene: TRBJ2-3
v_gene: TRBV19

CDR3aa: CASSSGQGSRNSPLHF
j_gene: TRBJ1-6
v_gene: TRBV5-1

CDR3aa: CASSEGTGGAEAFF
j_gene: TRBJ1-1
v_gene: TRBV6-1

CDR3aa: CASSNGGNEQFF
j_gene: TRBJ2-1
v_gene: TRBV28

CDR3aa: CASSNNRDSGYNEQFF
j_gene: TRBJ2-1
v_gene: TRBV19

CDR3aa: CASSMGTGYEQYF
j_gene: TRBJ2-7
v_gene: TRBV19

CDR3aa: CASSLAGADEQFF
j_gene: TRBJ2-1
v_gene: TRBV10-1

CDR3aa: CASSLEGGPTMSGQFF
j_gene: TRBJ2-1
v_gene: TRBV5-1

CDR3aa: CASPRTGVKNIQYF
j_gene: TRBJ2-4
v_gene: TRBV27

CDR3aa: CATGQGASQQETQYF
j_gene: TRBJ2-5
v_gene: TRBV10-3

CDR3aa: CASSPGQEITGELFF
j_gene: TRBJ2-2
v_gene: TRBV7-9

CDR3aa: CASSLASPRGGIDEQFF
j_gene: TRBJ2-1
v_gene: TRBV7-7

CDR3aa: CASRPTGSGYEQYF
j_gene: TRBJ2-7
v_gene: TRBV6-5

CDR3aa: CASSQFASGRIGELFF
j_gene: TRBJ2-2
v_gene: TRBV3-1/TRBV3-2

CDR3aa: CASSQVVSAYGYTF
j_gene: TRBJ1-2
v_gene: TRBV3-1/TRBV3-2

CDR3aa: CASSVGGVTDTQYF
j_gene: TRBJ2-3
v_gene: TRBV9

CDR3aa: CASSFRGNGNTIYF
j_gene: TRBJ1-3
v_gene: TRBV5-4